Listed here is a single T cell receptor (beta chain). As yet, its antigen is unknown. Other DNA sequences in this specimen translate into the identical CDR3. This sample is part of a study of shared clonotypes between healthy human individuals. Study-wide points: Clonotype sharing among donors was expected to depend on sequencing depth. Clonotypes not shared had lower generation probabilities than those common to all four donors. Genetic and exposure-history diversity was limited by the few donors. The study found about 5% of naive CD4 clonotypes shared across a handful of donors.

The assay was immunoSEQ multiplex PCR, and TCRdb's table has in-frame clones only and misses some. There are some 1.5 million clones in the sample; 95% to 97% occur only once, and approximately 1.2% lies in the top ten. The CDR3 length is 13 residues. Trimming removed 3 bases from V and 4 bases from J, with 10 bases in between. The germline V gene encodes CDR1 KGHSH and CDR2 LQKENI. This chain joins TRBV18 and TRBJ2-7, with a weak D call TRBD1 (6 bases). The sequence was collected from a young man in good health. Sample: naive CD4+ T cells sorted from blood. The subset was: CD45RA+ positively selected. As DNA, the CDR3 is TGTGCCAGCTCACCTGGGACAAATTACGAGCAGTACTTC. Translating gives CASSPGTNYEQYF.